Below, 28 T cell receptor beta chains from the same sample are listed, as sequenced in a study of blood T cell repertoires in COVID-19. TCRdb's copy holds only in-frame clones and misses some; the assay was immunoSEQ multiplex PCR. The data show 65,000 to 70,000 clones, 79% seen once. The sequenced sample consisted of peripheral blood. Receptors originate from a woman in her sixties with acute or convalescent COVID-19.

The J gene is TRBJ1-2, the V gene TRBV25-1; a weak D match, TRBD1 (6 bases). Germline lookup yields CDR1 MGHDK and CDR2 SYGVNS. Trimming pared 3 bases from V and 4 bases from J, leaving 15 bases between. The CDR3 contains 15 residues. This CDR3 is CASSDPGVIGYGYTF. In nucleotides, the CDR3 is TGTGCCAGCAGTGATCCAGGGGTCATCGGCTATGGCTACACCTTC.

The genes are TRBV10-3 and TRBJ1-1; 10 nucleotides line up with TRBD1. The V gene's germline CDR1 is ENHRY and CDR2 SYGVKD. The CDR3 extends over 14 amino acids. Trimming took 6 bases from V and 3 from J; bases not matched to a gene: 4. The CDR3 here is CAISAGTGDTEAFF. CDR3 coding DNA: TGTGCCATCAGCGCCGGGACAGGGGACACTGAAGCTTTCTTT.

This chain joins TRBV7-6 and TRBJ2-1, with TRBD2 matching 13 bases. CDR3 length equals 17 residues. V trimming: 5 bases; J trimming: 4 bases; junction bases outside the gene matches: 8. Germline CDR1 SGHVS, CDR2 FNYEAQ. The DNA of the CDR3 is TGTGCCAGCAGCCCCGGACTAGCGGGGGCTCCGTACAATGAGCAGTTCTTC. Amino acids: CASSPGLAGAPYNEQFF.

This chain connects TRBV6-5 to TRBJ1-6; D is ambiguous. Germline V gene data show CDR1 as MNHEY and CDR2 as SVGAGI. Deletions cut 2 bases from V and 9 bases from J, with 11 bases between. The CDR3 has 14 amino acids. CDR3 in amino acids: CASSYQAPSSPLHF. The CDR3 DNA follows: TGTGCCAGCAGTTACCAGGCCCCATCTTCACCCCTCCACTTT.

The V gene is TRBV21-1, the J gene TRBJ2-2; TRBD1 is the table's D call and was not checked against the DNA. TRBV21-1 is termed a pseudogene. The CDR3 contains 16 residues. This chain's CDR3 is CASSNRTGDSPGMLFF. CDR3 DNA: TGTGCCAGCAGCAATCGGACAGGTGACAGTCCCGGGATGCTGTTTTTT.

In this sample, this clone turned up once. The J gene is TRBJ2-2, the V gene TRBV13; D not certain. Germline V lookup: CDR1 PRHDT, CDR2 FYEKMQ (reference sequence). The V end lost 0 bases, the J end lost 1 base, and 6 bases lay between the germline ends. The CDR3 contains 15 residues. This chain's CDR3 is CASSLGQVNTGELFF. The CDR3 region has the DNA TGTGCCAGCAGCTTAGGGCAGGTGAACACCGGGGAGCTGTTTTTT.

The rearrangement uses TRBV10-3 and TRBJ1-5; D is ambiguous. Looked up from germline, CDR1 is ENHRY and CDR2 is SYGVKD. CDR3 length: 11 amino acids. V gave up 11 bases and J gave up 6 bases, with 11 bases separating them. CDR3 amino acids: CAPKRSQPQHF. In DNA, the CDR3 is TGTGCCCCCAAGAGAAGTCAGCCCCAGCATTTT.

V gene TRBV6-5 combines with J gene TRBJ1-1; no definite D call. Germline CDR1 and CDR2: MNHEY and SVGAGI. Trimming removed 10 bases from V and 5 bases from J, with 14 bases in between. The length of the CDR3 is 12 residues. Here the CDR3 reads CATRRGMTEAFF. In DNA form, the CDR3 reads TGTGCCACTCGACGGGGAATGACTGAAGCTTTCTTT.

The rearrangement joins TRBV2 to TRBJ2-2, with D perhaps matching TRBD1 (6 bases). This CDR3 comprises 16 residues. Germline CDR1 SNHLY, CDR2 FYNNEI. V was clipped by 5 bases and J by 6 bases, with 19 bases between them. The CDR3 protein is CASSPAGASFSGELFF. The CDR3 DNA sequence: TGTGCCAGCAGTCCGGCAGGGGCGAGTTTCTCCGGGGAGCTGTTTTTT.

The V and J genes are TRBV4-3 and TRBJ1-2, with a tentative D call TRBD1 (6 bases). V shed 1 base and J shed 7 bases, with 10 bases lying between them. The CDR3 has 13 residues. The germline V gene encodes CDR1 LGHNA and CDR2 YSLEER. CDR3 coding DNA: TGCGCCAGCAGCCAAGTAATGACAGGTGGCTACACCTTC. Translating gives CASSQVMTGGYTF.

The genes are TRBV6-1 and TRBJ1-1; maybe TRBD1 (6 bases). Germline V CDR1 and CDR2: MNHNS, SASEGT. V was shortened by 0 bases and J by 7 bases, with 15 bases between the two germline ends. This CDR3 is built from 15 residues. The CDR3 coding sequence is TGTGCCAGCAGTGAAGCCGGCTGGGGGCGTGATGAAGCTTTCTTT. This sequence encodes CASSEAGWGRDEAFF.

This rearrangement joins TRBV6-6 to TRBJ1-2; D is unresolved. V was clipped by 2 bases and J by 6 bases, with 7 bases between them. The CDR3 contains 12 residues. In germline, CDR1 is MNHNY, CDR2 SVGAGI (reference sequence). This CDR3 is CASSYQIDGYTF. The CDR3 DNA reads TGTGCCAGCAGTTACCAAATTGATGGCTACACCTTC.

The chain employs TRBV14 and TRBJ1-1, with D possibly being TRBD1 (5 bases). Germline V gene sequence: CDR1 SGHDN, CDR2 FVKESK. The CDR3 loop spans 18 amino acids. Trimming shortened V by 2 bases and J by 0 bases, and 19 bases separated the two germline ends. DNA for the CDR3: TGTGCCAGCAGCCAATTGACAGTAAAATTTCCTATGAACACTGAAGCTTTCTTT. Residues: CASSQLTVKFPMNTEAFF. The full variable domain, completed using reference TRBV14 and TRBJ1-1, is EAGVTQFPSHSVIEKGQTVTLRCDPISGHDNLYWYRRVMGKEIKFLLHFVKESKQDESGMPNNRFLAERTGGTYSTLKVQPAELEDSGVYFCASSQLTVKFPMNTEAFFGQGTRLTVV.

The chain links TRBV19 to TRBJ1-3; 7 nucleotides align to TRBD1. The V gene's germline CDR1 is LNHDA and CDR2 SQIVND (reference sequence). The CDR3 runs to 16 residues. Germline trimming cut 7 bases from V and 3 bases from J; bases unmatched to any gene: 12. This CDR3 is CASTMTGRVVGNTIYF. The CDR3 DNA reads TGTGCCAGTACCATGACAGGGCGGGTGGTTGGAAACACCATATATTTT.

The chain carries TRBV4-1 and TRBJ1-1; 12 bases fit TRBD1. The CDR3 runs 16 residues. V gave up 6 bases and J gave up 4 bases; unmatched junction bases: 9. CDR1 and CDR2 (germline): MGHRA, YSYEKL. The DNA of the CDR3 is TGCGCCAGCAGTCCCGGGACAGGGGGCTGGAGCACTGAAGCTTTCTTT. This sequence encodes CASSPGTGGWSTEAFF.

This clone was seen once. The chain combines TRBV2 with TRBJ2-4, with 12 bases identical to TRBD2. With 6 bases clipped from V and 1 base from J, the junction kept 10 bases outside the gene matches. Germline CDR1 and CDR2: SNHLY and FYNNEI. The CDR3 contains 18 residues. Here the CDR3 DNA reads TGTGCCAGCAGCGCACTAGCGGGGGGCACGTCGGCCAAAAACATTCAGTACTTC. Translating it yields CASSALAGGTSAKNIQYF. Full variable domain (rest looked up from reference TRBV2 and TRBJ2-4): EPEVTQTPSHQVTQMGQEVILRCVPISNHLYFYWYRQILGQKVEFLVSFYNNEISEKSEIFDDQFSVERPDGSNFTLKIRSTKLEDSAMYFCASSALAGGTSAKNIQYFGAGTRLSVL.

This clone has a single count. The CDR3 DNA reads TGCGCCAGCAGCCAGGACTTCACAGATACGCAGTATTTT. This translates into CASSQDFTDTQYF. V is TRBV4-1 and J is TRBJ2-3; D is possibly TRBD2 (5 bases). This CDR3 region has 13 residues. V lost 3 bases, J lost 2 bases, and 6 bases lay in between. From germline, CDR1 is MGHRA and CDR2 YSYEKL.

V is TRBV27 and J is TRBJ2-3, with 15 bases that match TRBD2. The CDR3 covers 19 residues. The J segment lost 5 bases and the V segment lost 5 bases, leaving 14 bases of the junction unmatched. Germline-derived CDR1 and CDR2 are MNHEY and SMNVEV (reference sequence). CDR3 nucleotides: TGTGCCAGCAGTCCCTTTCCGGGACTAGCGGGGGGTGGGGTAGATACGCAGTATTTT. It yields the protein CASSPFPGLAGGGVDTQYF.

The rearrangement uses TRBV19 and TRBJ1-2, with 7 bases lining up with TRBD1. The V gene's germline CDR1 is LNHDA and CDR2 SQIVND (reference sequence). The junction had 9 bases not matched to a gene; V was cut back by 4 bases and J by 7 bases. The CDR3 spans 14 residues. This chain's CDR3 is CASSKEGASGGYTF. DNA of the CDR3: TGTGCCAGTAGTAAAGAGGGGGCCTCCGGTGGCTACACCTTC.

V gene TRBV9 combines with J gene TRBJ1-3; D gene uncertain. CDR1 and CDR2 (germline): SGDLS, YYNGEE. The germline V and J ends were trimmed by 3 bases and 4 bases, with 17 bases remaining between them. The CDR3 runs 16 residues. This CDR3 reads CASSALGLTQGNTIYF. Written as DNA, the CDR3 is TGTGCCAGCAGCGCCCTCGGTCTGACACAAGGAAACACCATATATTTT.

The chain combines TRBV28 with TRBJ2-3; no definite D call. The CDR3 is made up of 15 amino acids. CDR1 and CDR2 (germline): MDHEN, SYDVKM. The ends were cut back, 7 bases at V and 2 bases at J, with 16 bases in the middle. The CDR3 loop is CASIPRSRSTDTQYF. The CDR3, as DNA: TGTGCCAGCATCCCGAGGTCCAGATCCACAGATACGCAGTATTTT.

J is TRBJ2-5 and V is TRBV2; a possible D gene is TRBD2 (5 bases). CDR1 is SNHLY and CDR2 is FYNNEI in the germline V gene. V was pared by 3 bases and J by 0 bases, with 5 bases between. The CDR3 runs 13 residues. In DNA form, the CDR3 reads TGTGCCAGCAGTGAGGACTACCAAGAGACCCAGTACTTC. It specifies CASSEDYQETQYF.

The gene calls are TRBV5-1 and TRBJ1-1, with D tentatively TRBD1 (6 bases). The CDR3 consists of 18 residues. CDR1 SGHRS and CDR2 YFSETQ come from the germline V gene. Trimming stripped 2 bases from V and 1 base from J, with 21 bases between. CDR3 DNA: TGCGCCAGCAGCTTCACAGGGCTAGGTAGTGGATCGAACACTGAAGCTTTCTTT. This gives the protein CASSFTGLGSGSNTEAFF. Combining the CDR3 with reference TRBV5-1 and TRBJ1-1 gives the whole variable domain KAGVTQTPRYLIKTRGQQVTLSCSPISGHRSVSWYQQTPGQGLQFLFEYFSETQRNKGNFPGRFSGRQFSNSRSEMNVSTLELGDSALYLCASSFTGLGSGSNTEAFFGQGTRLTVV.

The chain combines TRBV5-4 with TRBJ2-3; the D is unclear. The V end lost 2 bases, the J end lost 6 bases, and 16 bases lay between the germline ends. Per germline, CDR1 SGHNT and CDR2 YYREEE (reference sequence). The length of the CDR3 is 15 residues. CDR3 coding DNA: TGTGCCAGCAGCTTCACCGTCAGAGGAGAGGATACGCAGTATTTT. Its translation is CASSFTVRGEDTQYF.

The V and J genes are TRBV7-9 and TRBJ2-3, with TRBD2 matching 7 bases. The germline gives CDR1 SEHNR, CDR2 FQNEAQ (reference sequence). The CDR3 length is 12 residues. J lost 4 bases, V lost 11 bases, and 6 bases had no gene match. This chain's CDR3 is CAFRTSADTQYF. The CDR3 coding sequence is TGTGCCTTTAGGACTAGTGCAGATACGCAGTATTTT. Complete variable domain (other parts from reference TRBV7-9 and TRBJ2-3): DTGVSQNPRHKITKRGQNVTFRCDPISEHNRLYWYRQTLGQGPEFLTYFQNEAQLEKSRLLSDRFSAERPKGSFSTLEIQRTEQGDSAMYLCAFRTSADTQYFGPGTRLTVL.

The genes are TRBV28 and TRBJ1-5; D unclear. The CDR3 contains 13 residues. The V end was cut by 5 bases, the J end by 6 bases, with 11 bases between. Germline CDR1 MDHEN, CDR2 SYDVKM. The CDR3 region is CASSPVRVQPQHF. The CDR3 region has the DNA TGTGCCAGCAGTCCCGTTCGGGTTCAGCCCCAGCATTTT. The complete variable domain, with remaining parts taken from reference TRBV28 and TRBJ1-5, reads DVKVTQSSRYLVKRTGEKVFLECVQDMDHENMFWYRQDPGLGLRLIYFSYDVKMKEKGDIPEGYSVSREKKERFSLILESASTNQTSMYLCASSPVRVQPQHFGDGTRLSIL.

J is TRBJ2-7 and V is TRBV7-2; no clear D gene. Germline assignment: CDR1 SGHTA and CDR2 FQGNSA. The CDR3 is made up of 14 amino acids. The V end lost 2 bases, the J end lost 7 bases, and 15 bases lay between the germline ends. CDR3 protein: CASSLNTPTQEQYF. CDR3 sequence (DNA): TGTGCCAGCAGCTTAAATACACCGACTCAGGAGCAGTACTTC.

Judged by abundance, this clone is medium-sized (0.01 to 0.1%). This chain links TRBV7-3 with TRBJ1-5; 7 bases agree with TRBD1. The V and J ends lost 2 bases and 6 bases, in that order; junction bases with no gene match: 10. The CDR3 length is 16 residues. Germline V gives CDR1 SGHTA, CDR2 FQGTGA. The CDR3 nucleotides are TGTGCCAGCAGCTTATCGGCGAACAGGGGAAGTCAGCCCCAGCATTTT. This sequence encodes CASSLSANRGSQPQHF.